This TCR beta chain was identified in a study of Tregs in tolerant kidney transplant recipients. Some clones are missing from TCRdb's copy, which holds only in-frame ones; the method was immunoSEQ multiplex PCR. This table has approximately 98,000 clones, around 87% appearing once. Concerning this clone itself: The antigen remains undetermined.

The study's findings and limits: In tolerant patients, donor-specific Tregs outgrew total Tregs, suggesting antigen-driven expansion. The small number of patients limits these findings pending further validation. Nucleotide sequences could not be compared across some patients' samples due to primer changes.

The source of this sequence is a human donor who received a combined kidney and bone marrow transplant. The sample in question was CD4+ T cells from blood, obtained before the transplant.

CDR3 nucleotides: TGTGCCAGCAGCCCCGGACAGGGGGCCTCCTACGAGCAGTACTTC. Amino acids: CASSPGQGASYEQYF. The rearrangement uses TRBV5-6 and TRBJ2-7; 11 bases match TRBD1. CDR1 and CDR2 from the germline V gene are SGHDT and YYEEEE. V trimming: 4 bases; J trimming: 0 bases; junction bases outside the gene matches: 3. The CDR3 is 15 amino acids.